This TCR beta chain was recorded in a study of T cells in Graves' hyperthyroidism and ophthalmopathy (dated by TCRdb to the late 2010s). For the wider study: Peripheral blood was sampled at the time of initial diagnosis, prior to any treatment. To identify TCR V-J signatures that set the groups apart, the researchers used a discovery cohort of about a hundred patients, made up of 40 to 45 with Graves' ophthalmopathy and about 55 with stable Graves' hyperthyroidism. An independent validation cohort of under 20 hyperthyroidism patients and some 15 patients who later progressed to ophthalmopathy tested prospective prediction of ophthalmopathy. The 90 to 100 discovery patients were randomly split 7:3 into training and test sets. The study also compared thyroid tissue and blood T-cell repertoires from more than 5 Graves' hyperthyroidism patients. After sampling, hyperthyroidism patients received methimazole starting at 30 mg daily, and ophthalmopathy patients received high-dose intravenous methylprednisolone. According to the paper, TCR Vbeta CDR3 sequencing was carried out on more than 120 peripheral blood samples, which came from around 43 ophthalmopathy, approximately 72 hyperthyroidism and some 17 progressor patients.

The paper as a whole reports these results and caveats: Sample size was not statistically predetermined, and blinding of investigators to group allocation was not performed. In cross-validation, a model built on a 13 V-J signature told ophthalmopathy apart from stable hyperthyroidism with approximately 90% sensitivity and roughly 81% specificity, and in testing the same model reached 80%/75%. Blood samples also contained most of the expanded thyroid clonotypes (frequency above 0.001), which suggests that blood repertoires may reflect thyroid immune responses. In validation, the model predicted progression to ophthalmopathy with roughly 70% sensitivity and less than 80% specificity, a median of about six months before onset.

TCR beta CDR3 regions were amplified from RNA transcripts. A first-round RT-PCR of the TCR CDR3 used the HTBI primer set with the Qiagen OneStep RT-PCR kit. The libraries were constructed in a second round of multiplex PCR and then size-selected and purified. Sequencing of the libraries was done on an Illumina HiSeq2000 using paired-end 100 bp reads. In the authors' own workflow: Raw data were processed with SOAPnuke, discarding reads with adapters, uncalled bases, mean Phred below 15, or no exact constant-primer or identifier match. High-quality paired reads were merged using COPE v1.2.5, and each unique nucleotide sequence was defined as a clonotype. Clonotypes were aligned to IMGT TRBV, TRBD and TRBJ reference segments using MiTCR v1.1. Analysis was restricted to V-J combinations with a frequency above 0.0001, which covered approximately 99% of repertoires. A TCS score was defined as the ratio between F50 (clonal expansion) and ExV (chaos), using BLOSUM62-based TCRdist between CDR3 peptides within each V-J. Welch's t-statistics and random forest reduced several hundred V-J features to some 14, which were used in a naive Bayes classifier (R e1071). The Morisita-Horn index was used to measure how similar the thyroid and blood repertoires were. TCRdb's own reprocessing of the public reads used fastp at Q25 and MiXCR and kept productive beta chains. Identical CDR3 protein sequences are pooled into one entry, listed with their most common genes and DNA. TCRdb's processing, not the authors' own work, is the source of the V and J calls. This sample gives about 760,000 distinct CDR3 sequences in total; 35% of them show up just once. In total, the top ten clones hold around 29% of the sample.

A patient counted as having stable Graves' hyperthyroidism if no progression to ophthalmopathy occurred over 18 months of follow-up. Hyperthyroidism patients were newly diagnosed, had a disease duration of under 2 months, and were aged 18 to 65 years. Any patient with an uncontrolled infection, another autoimmune disease, pregnancy or lactation was excluded. Clinical symptoms, serum thyroxine and TRAb, thyroid ultrasound, and orbital computed tomography formed the basis for the diagnoses. Ficoll-Paque density gradient centrifugation was used to isolate PBMCs from 9.5 to 10 ml of fresh peripheral blood. Trizol reagent was used to extract total RNA, and RNA quality was then checked on an Agilent 2100 Bioanalyzer. Remarks on this clonotype: This receptor's antigen is unknown. The input lacks base qualities; no much larger clone sits a single base away.

The CDR1 and CDR2 encoded by the germline V gene (reference sequence) are SEHNR and FQNEAQ. From cysteine to phenylalanine, the CDR3 is 16 amino acids long. The sequence is cut down to CDR3 DNA, 48 bases in frame from base 1. V trim: 3 bases; J trim: 10 bases; unmatched bases: 15. Sequencing input: blood. The sequence derives from a woman between 40 and 50 years old with Graves' hyperthyroidism. The chain is encoded by TRBV7-9 joined to TRBJ2-5, and 9 junctional nucleotides match TRBD2. DNA sequence: TGTGCCAGCAGCTTGGGGAGATTAGCGGGAGTTAAAGACCAGTACTTC. Translated, this is CASSLGRLAGVKDQYF.